Each of the 9 T cell receptor beta chains below was sequenced from the same sample in a study of early T cells in non-severe SARS-CoV-2 infection. TCRdb reprocessed the 5' RACE reads with MiXCR, giving one entry per CDR3 protein. The repertoire has 20,000 to 25,000 distinct CDR3 sequences, roughly 4.8% of them found once; the top ten carry about 6.9%. Sequencing used whole blood. These receptors were collected from an adult who was a healthcare worker with PCR-confirmed SARS-CoV-2 infection or an uninfected control (not recorded which).

The sample holds many counts of this clonotype. The rearrangement uses TRBV20-1 and TRBJ1-2, with unresolved D. Germline values: CDR1 DFQATT, CDR2 SNEGSKA (reference sequence). The CDR3 has 13 amino acids. Trimming shortened V by 8 bases and J by 3 bases, and 16 bases separated the two germline ends. CDR3 bases: TGCAGTCTATACCGATGGGAGGACTATGGCTACACCTTC. This translates into CSLYRWEDYGYTF.

This clonotype appeared many times. The chain links TRBV11-2 to TRBJ1-2; D may be TRBD1 (6 bases). This CDR3 has 13 residues. Between the trimmed V and J ends, which lost 6 bases and 8 bases, there was a span of 16 bases. The germline V gene encodes CDR1 SGHAT and CDR2 FQNNGV. CDR3 in amino acids: CASSPQNRVGYTF. Here the CDR3 DNA reads TGTGCCAGCAGTCCACAAAACAGGGTCGGCTACACCTTC.

This clonotype was observed a handful of times. The genes are TRBV19 and TRBJ2-2; D may be TRBD2 (5 bases). The CDR3 consists of 14 residues. Germline loops: CDR1 LNHDA, CDR2 SQIVND (reference sequence). V was clipped by 4 bases and J by 1 base, with 7 bases between them. The CDR3, as DNA: TGTGCCAGTAGTAACCGGGGGAACACCGGGGAGCTGTTTTTT. Its translation is CASSNRGNTGELFF.

The gene calls are TRBV28 and TRBJ2-7; 11 bases fit TRBD1. The V gene end was trimmed by 3 bases and the J gene end by 3 bases; junction bases not matched to a gene: 4. This CDR3 is 15 amino acids long. The germline gives CDR1 MDHEN, CDR2 SYDVKM. The CDR3 region is CASSFGTGGNYEQYF. The CDR3 nucleotides read TGTGCCAGCAGTTTCGGGACAGGGGGGAACTACGAGCAGTACTTC.

This clonotype came up many times. The genes are TRBV11-3 and TRBJ2-3, with D possibly matching TRBD1 (8 bases). With 2 bases removed from V and 5 bases from J, the gap between germline ends came to 11 bases. Germline CDR1 SGHNT, CDR2 YENEEA. The CDR3 totals 14 residues. The CDR3 loop reads CASSLTGGGDTQYF. CDR3 coding DNA: TGTGCCAGCAGCTTAACAGGGGGGGGAGATACGCAGTATTTT.

The J gene is TRBJ2-2, the V gene TRBV12-3 or TRBV12-4, with 11 nucleotides matching TRBD2. This CDR3 is 14 amino acids long. For the CDR3, the DNA is TGTGTAGTCACCAAACTAGCGGGAGCCGGGGAGCTGTTTTTT. Translated: CVVTKLAGAGELFF.

This clonotype was recorded many times. The chain carries TRBV2 and TRBJ2-1; 12 nucleotides agree with TRBD1. From germline, CDR1 is SNHLY and CDR2 FYNNEI. The CDR3 runs 15 residues. Trimming cost V 6 bases and J 10 bases; bases outside gene matches: 10. The DNA of the CDR3 is TGTGCCAGCAGCACACATGGGACAGGGGGCGCCGAGCAGTTCTTC. Translating it yields CASSTHGTGGAEQFF.

This clonotype showed up many times. The chain links TRBV6-5 to TRBJ2-2; D remains ambiguous. V was shortened by 6 bases and J by 0 bases, with 8 bases between the two germline ends. The CDR3 contains 14 residues. CDR1 is MNHEY, CDR2 SVGAGI, per germline. The CDR3 reads CASRDGPNTGELFF. As DNA, the CDR3 is TGTGCCAGCAGGGACGGACCGAACACCGGGGAGCTGTTTTTT.

Ten or more counts support this clonotype. This chain links TRBV6-1 with TRBJ2-1; D is ambiguous. In germline, CDR1 is MNHNS, CDR2 SASEGT. The CDR3 is 15 residues long. Trimming shortened V by 6 bases and J by 5 bases, and 17 bases separated the two germline ends. In nucleotides, the CDR3 is TGTGCCAGCAGGGGAAGAAGGTGGGGTCACAATGAGCAGTTCTTC. This codes for CASRGRRWGHNEQFF.